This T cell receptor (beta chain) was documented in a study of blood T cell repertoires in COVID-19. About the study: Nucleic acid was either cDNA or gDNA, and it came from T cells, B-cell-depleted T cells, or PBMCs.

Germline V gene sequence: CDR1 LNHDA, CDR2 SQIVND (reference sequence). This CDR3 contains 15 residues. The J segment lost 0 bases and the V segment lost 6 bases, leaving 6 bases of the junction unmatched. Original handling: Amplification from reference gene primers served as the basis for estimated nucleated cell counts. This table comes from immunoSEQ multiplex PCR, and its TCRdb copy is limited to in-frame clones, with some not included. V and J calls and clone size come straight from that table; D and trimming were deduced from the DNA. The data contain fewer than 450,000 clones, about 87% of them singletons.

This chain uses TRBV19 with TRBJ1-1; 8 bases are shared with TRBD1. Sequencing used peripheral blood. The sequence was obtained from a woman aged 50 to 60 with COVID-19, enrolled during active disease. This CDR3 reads CASRSPGQVNTEAFF. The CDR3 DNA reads TGTGCCAGTAGATCACCGGGACAGGTGAACACTGAAGCTTTCTTT.